Described below is a single T cell receptor beta chain sequence and its context. Its target is unknown. This record belongs to a study of CD8+ T cells in alopecia areata. On the study more broadly: Treated patients were dosed with oral tofacitinib, taking 5 to 10 mg twice daily. Overall study results and limits: Normal skin's resident alphabeta T cells are also sequenced in scalp samples.

Reverse transcribed after extraction, RNA yielded cDNA as the sequencing template. Method: immunoSEQ multiplex PCR; TCRdb's copy keeps in-frame clones and lacks some. The repertoire has about 98,000 clones, about 45% of them found once; the top ten carry under 0.9%. PBMC-derived CD4+ and CD8+ T cells were sorted. The TCR was taken from a human donor with alopecia areata. The sequenced sample consisted of CD4+ T cells sorted from blood.

This CDR3 reads CASSQDPGENFHGYTF. CDR3 in DNA: TGTGCCAGCAGCCAAGATCCCGGGGAGAATTTCCATGGCTACACCTTC. The V call is TRBV4-2, the J call TRBJ1-2; D gene ambiguous. Trimming stripped 0 bases from V and 6 bases from J, with 17 bases between. This CDR3 spans 16 amino acids. Germline assignment: CDR1 LGHNA and CDR2 YNFKEQ.